What follows are 10 T cell receptor beta chains derived from one specimen sequenced in a study of blood T cell repertoires in COVID-19. The data were produced by immunoSEQ multiplex PCR, yet TCRdb's version contains in-frame clones alone and is incomplete. The sample includes around 200,000 clones, just under 90% of them seen just once. Sequencing was done on a sample of PBMCs or T cells enriched from blood (not recorded which). The receptor set was obtained from a man aged 30 to 45 who had recovered from COVID-19.

This chain joins TRBV4-3 and TRBJ2-1; TRBD2 matches 9 bases. The germline CDR1 and CDR2 sequences are LGHNA and YSLEER. J lost 6 bases, V lost 2 bases, and 5 bases had no gene match. This CDR3 comprises 15 residues. This chain's CDR3 is CASSQFGTSSNEQFF. CDR3 nucleotides: TGCGCCAGCAGCCAATTTGGGACTAGCTCCAATGAGCAGTTCTTC.

The rearrangement links TRBV28 to TRBJ2-2; 9 bases map to TRBD2. The germline gives CDR1 MDHEN, CDR2 SYDVKM. J lost 4 bases, V lost 7 bases, and 7 bases had no gene match. This CDR3 comprises 15 residues. The CDR3 here is CASIEAGGFTGELFF. The CDR3 DNA reads as TGTGCCAGCATCGAAGCGGGAGGTTTCACCGGGGAGCTGTTTTTT.

V gene TRBV29-1 combines with J gene TRBJ1-1; D is possibly TRBD1 (6 bases). V was clipped by 1 base and J by 5 bases, with 8 bases between them. The CDR3 totals 12 residues. CDR1 and CDR2 (germline): SQVTM, ANQGSEA. CDR3 in DNA: TGCAGCGTTGAAGTCGGGACAACTGAAGCTTTCTTT. It codes for CSVEVGTTEAFF.

J is TRBJ2-2 and V is TRBV27, with TRBD2 as a possible D gene (6 bases). V was clipped by 6 bases and J by 4 bases, with 27 bases between them. CDR1 and CDR2 from the germline V gene are MNHEY and SMNVEV (reference sequence). The CDR3 consists of 19 residues. The CDR3 DNA reads TGTGCCAGCAGACTAGCCTTGGGACTTTTAGGACACATCACCGGGGAGCTGTTTTTT. Protein sequence: CASRLALGLLGHITGELFF.

V usage is TRBV3-1 (or the pseudogene TRBV3-2) and J usage is TRBJ2-4; possible D gene TRBD2, 7 bases. Trimming removed 0 bases at V and 15 bases at J, with 18 bases between. Germline-derived CDR1 and CDR2 are LGHDT and YNNKEL (reference sequence). The CDR3 has 14 residues. The CDR3 bases are TGTGCCAGCAGCCAAGAGGGGGGGCCTTCTTTCCGGTACTTC. Its protein product is CASSQEGGPSFRYF.

This chain joins TRBV28 and TRBJ2-1; D is uncertain. Trimming took 2 bases from V and 0 from J, leaving 14 bases between them. Germline lookup yields CDR1 MDHEN and CDR2 SYDVKM. There are 17 residues in the CDR3. The CDR3 spells CASSLPSSWSSYNEQFF. CDR3 DNA sequence: TGTGCCAGCAGTTTACCCAGTAGCTGGAGCTCCTACAATGAGCAGTTCTTC.

This rearrangement joins TRBV5-1 to TRBJ2-2; the D is unclear. V gave up 2 bases and J gave up 2 bases, with 7 bases separating them. Germline CDR1 reads SGHRS; CDR2 reads YFSETQ. There are 14 residues in the CDR3. The CDR3: CASSFDINTGELFF. CDR3 DNA sequence: TGCGCCAGCAGCTTCGACATCAACACCGGGGAGCTGTTTTTT.

In this sample, this clone turned up a few times. The chain joins TRBV5-4 to TRBJ2-7; 7 bases fit TRBD1. This CDR3 comprises 15 residues. V was pared by 4 bases and J by 0 bases, with 7 bases of the junction left unmatched. Germline V gene lookup returns CDR1 SGHNT and CDR2 YYREEE (reference sequence). For the CDR3, the DNA is TGTGCCAGCAGCCCTAACGGACAGGTCTCCTACGAGCAGTACTTC. Translating gives CASSPNGQVSYEQYF.

The chain combines TRBV27 with TRBJ1-6, with D possibly matching TRBD1 (5 bases). Germline V gene data show CDR1 as MNHEY and CDR2 as SMNVEV (reference sequence). V dropped 5 bases and J dropped 7 bases, with 18 bases sitting between them. This CDR3 has 16 residues. This CDR3 reads CASSRQTGSLNSPLHF. The CDR3 DNA follows: TGTGCCAGCAGTCGCCAAACAGGTAGCCTGAATTCACCCCTCCACTTT.

The chain recombines TRBV13 with TRBJ1-1; tentative D call: TRBD1 (5 bases). Germline-derived CDR1 and CDR2 are PRHDT and FYEKMQ (reference sequence). Trimming removed 5 bases at V and 3 bases at J, with 16 bases between. The CDR3 is 15 residues long. CDR3 sequence (DNA): TGTGCCAGCAGCCCTCGCGACAGTCGGGACACTGAAGCTTTCTTT. Translation: CASSPRDSRDTEAFF.